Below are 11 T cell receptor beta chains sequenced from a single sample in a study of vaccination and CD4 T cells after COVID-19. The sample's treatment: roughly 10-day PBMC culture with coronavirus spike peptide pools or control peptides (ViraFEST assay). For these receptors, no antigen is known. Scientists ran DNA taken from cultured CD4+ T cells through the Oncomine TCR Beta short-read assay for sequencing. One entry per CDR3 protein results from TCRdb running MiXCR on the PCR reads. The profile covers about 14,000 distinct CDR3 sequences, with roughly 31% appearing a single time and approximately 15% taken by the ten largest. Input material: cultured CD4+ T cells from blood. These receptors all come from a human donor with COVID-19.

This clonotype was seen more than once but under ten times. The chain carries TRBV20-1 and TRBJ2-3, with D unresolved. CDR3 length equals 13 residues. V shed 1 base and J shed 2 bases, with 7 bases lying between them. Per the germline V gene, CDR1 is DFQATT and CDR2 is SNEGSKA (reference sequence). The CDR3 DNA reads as TGCAGTGCTAGAGGACCTTTCACAGATACGCAGTATTTT. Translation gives CSARGPFTDTQYF.

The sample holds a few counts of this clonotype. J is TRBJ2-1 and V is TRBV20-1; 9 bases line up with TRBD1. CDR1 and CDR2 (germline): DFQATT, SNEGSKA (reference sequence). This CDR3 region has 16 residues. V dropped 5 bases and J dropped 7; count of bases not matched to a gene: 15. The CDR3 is CSAEAAGTGTWNEQFF. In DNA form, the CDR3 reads TGCAGTGCTGAAGCAGCCGGGACAGGGACTTGGAATGAGCAGTTCTTC.

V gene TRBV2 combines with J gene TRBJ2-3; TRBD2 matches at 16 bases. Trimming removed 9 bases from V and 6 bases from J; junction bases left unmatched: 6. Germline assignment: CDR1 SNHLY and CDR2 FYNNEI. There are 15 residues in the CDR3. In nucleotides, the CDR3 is TGTGCCAGAGGGACTAGCGGGGGGGACCTCGATACGCAGTATTTT. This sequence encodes CARGTSGGDLDTQYF.

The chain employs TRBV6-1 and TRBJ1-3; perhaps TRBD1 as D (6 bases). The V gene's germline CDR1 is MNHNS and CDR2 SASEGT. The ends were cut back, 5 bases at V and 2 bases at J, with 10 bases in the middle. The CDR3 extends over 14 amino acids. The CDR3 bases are TGTGCCAGCAGTCCGGGGGCGGCTGGAAACACCATATATTTT. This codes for CASSPGAAGNTIYF.

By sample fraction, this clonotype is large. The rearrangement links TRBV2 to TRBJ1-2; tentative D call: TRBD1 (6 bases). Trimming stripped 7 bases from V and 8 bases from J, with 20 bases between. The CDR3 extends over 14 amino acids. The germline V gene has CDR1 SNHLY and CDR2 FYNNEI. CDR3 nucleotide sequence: TGTGCCAGCACCCGCCCGGTCCCAGGGGACGGCTACACCTTC. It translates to CASTRPVPGDGYTF.

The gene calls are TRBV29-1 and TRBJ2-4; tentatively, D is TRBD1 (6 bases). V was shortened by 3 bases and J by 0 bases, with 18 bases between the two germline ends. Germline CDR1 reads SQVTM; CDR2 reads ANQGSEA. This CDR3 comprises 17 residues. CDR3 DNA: TGCAGCGTTGAGGAGGCCGGATCAGGGGTAGCCAAAAACATTCAGTACTTC. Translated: CSVEEAGSGVAKNIQYF.

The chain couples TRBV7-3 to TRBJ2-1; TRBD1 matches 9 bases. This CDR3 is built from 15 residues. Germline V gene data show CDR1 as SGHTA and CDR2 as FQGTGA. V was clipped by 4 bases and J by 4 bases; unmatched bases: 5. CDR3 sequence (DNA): TGTGCCAGCAGCTCCCCCGGGACAGGGTACAATGAGCAGTTCTTC. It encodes CASSSPGTGYNEQFF.

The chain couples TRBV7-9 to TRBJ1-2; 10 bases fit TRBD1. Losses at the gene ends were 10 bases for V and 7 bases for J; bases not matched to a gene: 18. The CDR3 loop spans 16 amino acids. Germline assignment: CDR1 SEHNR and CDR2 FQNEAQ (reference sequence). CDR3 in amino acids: CATSLTGDRGGPGYTF. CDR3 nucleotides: TGTGCCACCTCCCTAACGGGGGACAGGGGAGGCCCTGGCTACACCTTC.

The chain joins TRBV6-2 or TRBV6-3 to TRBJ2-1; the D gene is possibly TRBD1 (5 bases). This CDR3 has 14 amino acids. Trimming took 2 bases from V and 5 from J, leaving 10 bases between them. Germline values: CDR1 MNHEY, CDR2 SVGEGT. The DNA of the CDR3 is TGTGCCAGCAGTTACAGCAGGGATAACAATGAGCAGTTCTTC. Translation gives CASSYSRDNNEQFF.

The CDR3 sequence: CASSIKAGTEAFF. The DNA for the CDR3 is TGTGCCAGCAGCATAAAGGCTGGGACTGAAGCTTTCTTT. J is TRBJ1-1 and V is TRBV7-3; D gene unclear. V shed 5 bases and J shed 5 bases, with 12 bases lying between them. The CDR3 covers 13 residues. Germline CDR1 reads SGHTA; CDR2 reads FQGTGA.

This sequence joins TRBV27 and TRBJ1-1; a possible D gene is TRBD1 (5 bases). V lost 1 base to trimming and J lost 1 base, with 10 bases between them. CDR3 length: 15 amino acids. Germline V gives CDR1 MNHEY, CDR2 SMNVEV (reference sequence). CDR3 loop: CASSLYTGTNTEAFF. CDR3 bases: TGTGCCAGCAGTTTATACACCGGGACGAACACTGAAGCTTTCTTT.